The TCR beta chain under discussion was sequenced for a study of CD8 T cells in ankylosing spondylitis. In TCRdb, the 5' RACE reads were re-called with MiXCR into one record per CDR3 protein. The sample carries over 600,000 distinct CDR3 sequences, under 20% recorded once. Whole-study results and caveats: There was a TCR beta motif, made of eight highly homologous variants, that appeared characteristic of ankylosing spondylitis blood.

This clonotype was counted only a few times. The antigen remains unidentified. The receptor was isolated from a male donor with ankylosing spondylitis. The specimen was blood, either unsorted or a sorted T cell fraction (not recorded which).

The CDR3 reads CASRSEQGSNSPLHF. The CDR3 bases are TGTGCCAGCAGATCAGAACAGGGGTCGAATTCACCCCTCCACTTT. V is TRBV2 and J is TRBJ1-6, with TRBD1 matching 7 bases. The CDR3 sequence is 15 residues long. The germline V gene has CDR1 SNHLY and CDR2 FYNNEI. Trimming took 6 bases from V and 7 from J; bases not matched to a gene: 9.